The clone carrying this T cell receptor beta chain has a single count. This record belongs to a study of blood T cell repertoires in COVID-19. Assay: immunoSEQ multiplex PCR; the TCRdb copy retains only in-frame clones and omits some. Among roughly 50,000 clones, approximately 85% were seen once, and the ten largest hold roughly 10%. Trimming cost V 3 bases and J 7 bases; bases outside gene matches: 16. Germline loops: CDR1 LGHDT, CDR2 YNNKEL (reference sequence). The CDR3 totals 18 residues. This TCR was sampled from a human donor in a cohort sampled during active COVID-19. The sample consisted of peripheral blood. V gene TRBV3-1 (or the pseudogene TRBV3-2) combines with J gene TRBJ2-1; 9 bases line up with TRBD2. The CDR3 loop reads CASSHLPGAGGPFNEQFF. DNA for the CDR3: TGTGCCAGCAGCCACCTACCGGGGGCGGGAGGGCCTTTTAATGAGCAGTTCTTC.